These 8 T cell receptor beta chains were sequenced from one sample in a study of shared clonotypes between healthy human individuals (TCRdb year 2020). The library was made by the immunoSEQ multiplex PCR assay. TCRdb retrieved this table from immuneACCESS and kept in-frame rearrangements only. Not all clones are present; in checked studies, unresolved V genes account for under half, and no reason is known for the remainder. This sample holds millions of clones; over 85% were observed only once. The leading ten clones occupy 0.14% of the sample. The specimen sequenced was naive CD4+ T cells sorted from blood. The intended sense of this specimen's cell subset or site label: CD45RA+ positively selected. The receptors stem from a man aged 18 to 29 in good health.

A word on this clone: This sample includes further DNA sequences coding for the same CDR3. The J gene is TRBJ2-1, the V gene TRBV11-2; D not resolved. Trimming took off 5 bases at V and 6 bases at J, with 5 bases between the two ends. The CDR3 is 11 residues long. The germline V gene has CDR1 SGHAT and CDR2 FQNNGV. CDR3: CASSLLNEQFF. The CDR3 DNA reads as TGTGCCAGCAGCCTTCTCAATGAGCAGTTCTTC.

This rearrangement joins TRBV2 to TRBJ2-1; D not resolved. From germline, CDR1 is SNHLY and CDR2 FYNNEI. The V gene lost 8 bases and the J gene lost 7 bases, with 12 bases spanning the gap. This CDR3 has 12 amino acids. The DNA for the CDR3 is TGTGCCAGCCGATGGAGCGATAATGAGCAGTTCTTC. Its protein is CASRWSDNEQFF.

The chain uses TRBV5-6 and TRBJ1-5; 7 bases are a match to TRBD1. This CDR3 contains 13 residues. Germline CDR1 and CDR2: SGHDT and YYEEEE. Unmatched junction bases numbered 4, after V lost 3 bases and J lost 7 bases. As DNA, the CDR3 is TGTGCCAGCAGCTATGACAGGGACCAGCCCCAGCATTTT. Amino acid sequence: CASSYDRDQPQHF.

This chain connects TRBV9 to TRBJ2-1; D could derive from TRBD1 or TRBD2 (6 bases each). CDR3 length: 17 residues. Trimming stripped 0 bases from V and 6 bases from J, with 19 bases between. CDR1 SGDLS and CDR2 YYNGEE come from the germline V gene. This CDR3 reads CASSVDWGALRGNEQFF. CDR3 in DNA: TGTGCCAGCAGCGTAGACTGGGGGGCCCTCCGGGGCAATGAGCAGTTCTTC.

This clone appeared a single time. This rearrangement joins TRBV7-9 to TRBJ2-7, with 8 nucleotides matching TRBD2. Germline-derived CDR1 and CDR2 are SEHNR and FQNEAQ (reference sequence). J lost 1 base, V lost 1 base, and 3 bases had no gene match. The CDR3 has 15 residues. The CDR3 sequence is CASSLGGLDSYEQYF. DNA of the CDR3: TGTGCCAGCAGCTTAGGGGGACTAGATTCCTACGAGCAGTACTTC.

J is TRBJ1-1 and V is TRBV7-9, with 8 positions matching TRBD1. The CDR3 consists of 15 residues. V lost 3 bases, J lost 3 bases, and 6 bases stayed unmatched. Germline-derived CDR1 and CDR2 are SEHNR and FQNEAQ (reference sequence). The CDR3 sequence is CASSLHRGSYTEAFF. The CDR3, as DNA: TGTGCCAGCAGCTTGCACAGGGGGTCTTACACTGAAGCTTTCTTT.

This clone was observed once. The chain has TRBV5-4 and TRBJ2-1; D uncertain. The V gene lost 4 bases and the J gene lost 3 bases, with 14 bases spanning the gap. The germline gives CDR1 SGHNT, CDR2 YYREEE (reference sequence). The CDR3 covers 15 residues. CDR3 sequence reads: CASSPTPGHYNEQFF. CDR3 coding DNA: TGTGCCAGCAGCCCTACCCCGGGTCACTACAATGAGCAGTTCTTC.

The DNA of the CDR3 is TGTGCCAGCTCACCACCCCTTCTCAGGACAGGGGACAATGAGCAGTTCTTC. Amino acid sequence: CASSPPLLRTGDNEQFF. The chain carries TRBV18 and TRBJ2-1, with 9 bases fitting TRBD1. The CDR3 spans 17 residues. Germline loops: CDR1 KGHSH, CDR2 LQKENI. The J segment lost 5 bases and the V segment lost 0 bases, leaving 8 bases of the junction unmatched. The variable domain in full, with the rest retrieved from reference TRBV18 and TRBJ2-1, is NAGVMQNPRHLVRRRGQEARLRCSPMKGHSHVYWYRQLPEEGLKFMVYLQKENIIDESGMPKERFSAEFPKEGPSILRIQQVVRGDSAAYFCASSPPLLRTGDNEQFFGPGTRLTVL.